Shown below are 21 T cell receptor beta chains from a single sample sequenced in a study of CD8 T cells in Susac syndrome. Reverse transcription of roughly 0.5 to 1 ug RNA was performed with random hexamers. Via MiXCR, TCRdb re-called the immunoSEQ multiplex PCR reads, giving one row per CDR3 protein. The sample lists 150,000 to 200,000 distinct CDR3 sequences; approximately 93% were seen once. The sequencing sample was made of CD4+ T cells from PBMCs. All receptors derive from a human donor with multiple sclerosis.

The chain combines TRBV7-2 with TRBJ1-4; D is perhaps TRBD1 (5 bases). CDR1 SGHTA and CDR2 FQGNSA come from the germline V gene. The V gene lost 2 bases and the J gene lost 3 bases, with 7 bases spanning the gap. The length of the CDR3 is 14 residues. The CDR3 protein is CASSLWGANEKLFF. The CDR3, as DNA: TGTGCCAGCAGCTTATGGGGGGCTAATGAAAAACTGTTTTTT.

In nucleotides, the CDR3 is TGTGCCAGCAGTTGGGCCGGGGAGCTGTTTTTT. This sequence encodes CASSWAGELFF. The V call is TRBV28, the J call TRBJ2-2; D ambiguous. V was shortened by 4 bases and J by 6 bases, with 3 bases between the two germline ends. Germline V gene sequence: CDR1 MDHEN, CDR2 SYDVKM. The CDR3 length is 11 residues.

CDR3 DNA: TGTGCCTGGACAGTTAACTATGGCTACACCTTC. Translated, it gives CAWTVNYGYTF. The V and J genes are TRBV30 and TRBJ1-2, with D unresolved. V shed 4 bases and J shed 1 base, with 4 bases lying between them. The CDR3 sequence is 11 residues long. From germline, CDR1 is GTSNPN and CDR2 SVGIG (reference sequence).

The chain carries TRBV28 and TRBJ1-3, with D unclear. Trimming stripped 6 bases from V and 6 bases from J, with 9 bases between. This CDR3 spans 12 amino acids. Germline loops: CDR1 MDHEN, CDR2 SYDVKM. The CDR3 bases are TGTGCCAGCAGCATTCTGGCAAACACCATATATTTT. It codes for CASSILANTIYF. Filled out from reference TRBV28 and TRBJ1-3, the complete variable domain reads DVKVTQSSRYLVKRTGEKVFLECVQDMDHENMFWYRQDPGLGLRLIYFSYDVKMKEKGDIPEGYSVSREKKERFSLILESASTNQTSMYLCASSILANTIYFGEGSWLTVV.

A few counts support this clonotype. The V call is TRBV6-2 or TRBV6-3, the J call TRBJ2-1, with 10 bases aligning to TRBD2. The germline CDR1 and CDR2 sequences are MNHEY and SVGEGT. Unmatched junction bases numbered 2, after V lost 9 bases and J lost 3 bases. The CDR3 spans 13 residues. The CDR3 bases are TGTGCCAGTAGGACTAGCGGCTACAATGAGCAGTTCTTC. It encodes CASRTSGYNEQFF.

Here the CDR3 DNA reads TGTGCCAGCAGTGAAGCGCCGGGGTACACCGGGGAGCTGTTTTTT. It yields the protein CASSEAPGYTGELFF. The genes are TRBV2 and TRBJ2-2; tentative D call: TRBD2 (5 bases). The CDR3 runs 15 residues. Trimming left V 0 bases short and J 3 bases short, with 8 bases between. CDR1 and CDR2 from the germline V gene are SNHLY and FYNNEI.

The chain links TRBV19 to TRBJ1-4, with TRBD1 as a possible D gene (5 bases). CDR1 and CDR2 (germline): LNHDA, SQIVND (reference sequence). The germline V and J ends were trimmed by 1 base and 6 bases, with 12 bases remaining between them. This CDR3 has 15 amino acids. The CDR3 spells CASSIAGTRDEKLFF. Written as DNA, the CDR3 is TGTGCCAGTAGTATAGCGGGGACCAGAGATGAAAAACTGTTTTTT.

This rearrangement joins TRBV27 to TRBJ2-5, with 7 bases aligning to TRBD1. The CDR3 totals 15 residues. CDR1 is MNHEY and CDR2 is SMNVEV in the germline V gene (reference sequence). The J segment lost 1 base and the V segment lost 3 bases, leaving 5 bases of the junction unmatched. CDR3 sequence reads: CASSFGDSFQETQYF. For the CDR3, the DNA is TGTGCCAGCAGTTTTGGGGACAGCTTCCAAGAGACCCAGTACTTC.

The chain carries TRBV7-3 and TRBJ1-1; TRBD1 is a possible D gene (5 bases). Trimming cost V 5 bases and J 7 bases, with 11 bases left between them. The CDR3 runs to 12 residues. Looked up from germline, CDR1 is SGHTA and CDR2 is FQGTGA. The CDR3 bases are TGTGCCAGCAGCCCAGGGCAGGGTGAAGCTTTCTTT. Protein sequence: CASSPGQGEAFF.

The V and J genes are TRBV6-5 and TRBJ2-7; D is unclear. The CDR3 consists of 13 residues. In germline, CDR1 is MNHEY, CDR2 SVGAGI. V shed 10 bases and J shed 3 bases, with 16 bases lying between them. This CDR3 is CATRSPGIYEQYF. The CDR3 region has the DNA TGTGCCACCCGGAGTCCTGGAATCTACGAGCAGTACTTC.

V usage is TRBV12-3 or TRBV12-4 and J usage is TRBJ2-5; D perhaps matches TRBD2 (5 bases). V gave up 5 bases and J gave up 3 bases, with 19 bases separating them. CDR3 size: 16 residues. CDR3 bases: TGTGCCAGCAGTCTACGTCTCGGGGTTGGGGAAGAGACCCAGTACTTC. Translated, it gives CASSLRLGVGEETQYF.

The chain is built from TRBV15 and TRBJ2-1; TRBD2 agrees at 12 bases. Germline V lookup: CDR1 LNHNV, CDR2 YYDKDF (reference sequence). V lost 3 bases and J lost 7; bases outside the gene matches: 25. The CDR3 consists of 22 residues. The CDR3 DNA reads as TGTGCCACCAGCAGTCCCCGAGGGGGCCTATTCCCTAGCGGGAGGGCCCGTAATGAGCAGTTCTTC. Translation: CATSSPRGGLFPSGRARNEQFF.

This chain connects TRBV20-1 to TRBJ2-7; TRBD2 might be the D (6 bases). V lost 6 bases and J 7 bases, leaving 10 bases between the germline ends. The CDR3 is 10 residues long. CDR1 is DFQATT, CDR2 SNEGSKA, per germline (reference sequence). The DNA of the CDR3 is TGCAGTGCCTTCGGGGGTGAGCAGTACTTC. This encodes CSAFGGEQYF.

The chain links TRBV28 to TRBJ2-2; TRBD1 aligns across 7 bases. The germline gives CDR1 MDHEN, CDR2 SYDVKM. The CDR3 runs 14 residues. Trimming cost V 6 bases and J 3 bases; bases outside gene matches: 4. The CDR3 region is CASSSGQYTGELFF. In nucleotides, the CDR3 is TGTGCCAGCAGCTCGGGACAGTACACCGGGGAGCTGTTTTTT.

CDR3 bases: TGCAGTGTCGAGACCCGACAGGGGGCGAGCATTCAGTACTTC. Protein sequence: CSVETRQGASIQYF. The genes are TRBV20-1 and TRBJ2-4; 10 bases agree with TRBD1. In germline, CDR1 is DFQATT, CDR2 SNEGSKA (reference sequence). There are 14 residues in the CDR3. The V segment lost 7 bases and the J segment 9 bases; nucleotides outside the gene matches: 12.

The CDR3 spells CSAASSASSYNEQFF. In DNA, the CDR3 is TGCAGCGCCGCGTCTAGCGCTAGCTCCTACAATGAGCAGTTCTTC. The chain uses TRBV29-1 and TRBJ2-1; maybe TRBD2 (6 bases). The CDR3 consists of 15 residues. CDR1 is SQVTM, CDR2 ANQGSEA, per germline. Deletions cut 7 bases from V and 0 bases from J, with 16 bases between.

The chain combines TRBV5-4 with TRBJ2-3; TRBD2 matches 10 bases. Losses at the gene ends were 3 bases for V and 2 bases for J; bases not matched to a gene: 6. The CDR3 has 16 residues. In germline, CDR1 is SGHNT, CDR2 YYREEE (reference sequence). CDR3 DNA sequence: TGTGCCAGCAGCTCTCCGGGACTAGCGAACACAGATACGCAGTATTTT. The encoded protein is CASSSPGLANTDTQYF.

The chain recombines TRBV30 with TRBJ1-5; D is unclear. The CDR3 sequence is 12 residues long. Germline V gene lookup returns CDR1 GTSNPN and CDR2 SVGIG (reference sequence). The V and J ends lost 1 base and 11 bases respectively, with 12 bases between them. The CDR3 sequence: CAWSAPSMAQHF. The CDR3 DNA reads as TGTGCCTGGAGTGCCCCCTCAATGGCCCAGCATTTT. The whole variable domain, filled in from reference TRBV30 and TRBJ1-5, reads SQTIHQWPATLVQPVGSPLSLECTVEGTSNPNLYWYRQAAGRGLQLLFYSVGIGQISSEVPQNLSASRPQDRQFILSSKKLLLSDSGFYLCAWSAPSMAQHFGDGTRLSIL.

In DNA, the CDR3 is TGTGCCAGCAGCTGGGGACAGGGAAACTACGAGCAGTACTTC. Its translation: CASSWGQGNYEQYF. The V call is TRBV7-2, the J call TRBJ2-7, with 9 bases matching TRBD1. The germline CDR1 and CDR2 sequences are SGHTA and FQGNSA. V dropped 4 bases and J dropped 3; count of bases not matched to a gene: 4. The CDR3 spans 14 residues.

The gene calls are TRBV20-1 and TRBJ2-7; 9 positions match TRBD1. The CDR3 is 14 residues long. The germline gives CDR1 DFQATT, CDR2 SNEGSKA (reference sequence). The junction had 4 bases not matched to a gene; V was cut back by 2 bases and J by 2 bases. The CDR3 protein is CSARSGDRAYEQYF. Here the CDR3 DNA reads TGCAGTGCTAGATCCGGGGACAGGGCCTACGAGCAGTACTTC.

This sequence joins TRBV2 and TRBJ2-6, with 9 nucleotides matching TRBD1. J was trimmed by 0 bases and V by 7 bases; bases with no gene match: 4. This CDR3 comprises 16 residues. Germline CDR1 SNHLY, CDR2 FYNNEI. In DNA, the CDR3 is TGTGCCAGCACAAGGGACAGGGTCTCTGGGGCCAACGTCCTGACTTTC. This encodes CASTRDRVSGANVLTF. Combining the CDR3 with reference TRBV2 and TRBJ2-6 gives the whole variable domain EPEVTQTPSHQVTQMGQEVILRCVPISNHLYFYWYRQILGQKVEFLVSFYNNEISEKSEIFDDQFSVERPDGSNFTLKIRSTKLEDSAMYFCASTRDRVSGANVLTFGAGSRLTVL.